This is a list of T cell receptor beta chains from one sample in a study of neurological immune-mediated disorders. TCRdb passed the 5' RACE reads through MiXCR, listing each CDR3 protein once. This table has 66,000 or so distinct CDR3 sequences, roughly 5.6% appearing once. The sequencing sample was made of PBMCs. The receptors were sampled from a woman in her thirties with multiple sclerosis. The CDR3 runs from the conserved cysteine through the conserved F or W.

v_gene,j_gene,CDR3aa
TRBV20-1,TRBJ1-2,CSASRQSHYTF
TRBV5-1,TRBJ2-5,CASSPDPTSQTQYF
TRBV10-1,TRBJ1-1,CASSTGTEAFF
TRBV12-3/TRBV12-4,TRBJ2-7,CASSTERESSYEQYF
TRBV29-1,TRBJ1-2,CSVEGGPHGYTF
TRBV20-1,TRBJ2-5,CSARGTSAGLRETQYF
TRBV20-1,TRBJ2-1,CSARDRRGRAYNEQFF
TRBV20-1,TRBJ2-5,CSASLAGDPQETQYF
TRBV20-1,TRBJ1-4,CSAARHIEEKLFF
TRBV5-1,TRBJ2-2,CASSRGARGTGELFF
TRBV5-6,TRBJ2-7,CASTGTTSYEQYF
TRBV21-1,TRBJ1-1,CASSNLGDTEAFF
TRBV5-1,TRBJ1-2,CASSLEATGSSYGYTF
TRBV12-3/TRBV12-4,TRBJ2-3,CASSRGSGGVITQYF
TRBV10-3,TRBJ2-7,CAIRAEQGIHYEQYF
TRBV5-1,TRBJ2-1,CASSLGSSGGLRDEQFF
TRBV20-1,TRBJ2-1,CSATRIEGYYNEQFF
TRBV7-2,TRBJ1-5,CASSSRDRGFGQPQHF
TRBV9,TRBJ1-6,CASGTWDSPLNF
TRBV6-5,TRBJ2-5,CASSYSRTGGQETQYF
TRBV12-3/TRBV12-4,TRBJ1-3,CASSFTEGNTIYF
TRBV28,TRBJ1-6,CASSSGTGDSPLHF
TRBV12-3/TRBV12-4,TRBJ1-2,CASSPNLVGGYTF
TRBV14,TRBJ2-5,CASSQDRSGWGGTQYF
TRBV27,TRBJ1-6,CASSLGQGANNSPLHF
TRBV11-2,TRBJ1-4,CASTSEGATNEKLFF
TRBV7-9,TRBJ2-2,CASSLDGRVTGELFF
TRBV11-1,TRBJ1-2,CASKGNYGYTF
TRBV5-5,TRBJ2-3,CASSLTNADTQYF
TRBV5-1,TRBJ2-3,CASSFLLGQGADTQYF
TRBV5-1,TRBJ2-3,CASSNRAAGDTQYF
TRBV5-1,TRBJ2-7,CASSTGGGLSYEQYF
TRBV7-4,TRBJ1-4,CASSPDSTNEKLFF
TRBV12-3/TRBV12-4,TRBJ2-1,CASSWLGTGDWNEQFF
TRBV5-1,TRBJ2-3,CASSPGADSDTQYF
TRBV20-1,TRBJ1-2,CSARAPTVPYGYTF
TRBV20-1,TRBJ2-1,CSARVGDRFGNEQFF
TRBV7-8,TRBJ2-2,CASSRDLGSAGELFF
TRBV4-1,TRBJ2-7,CASSQRVLAGTYEQYF
TRBV18,TRBJ2-5,CASSAGTQQETQYF
TRBV5-1,TRBJ1-2,CASSLAPGQGAGSYGYTF
TRBV28,TRBJ2-7,CASQKQGIFYEQYF